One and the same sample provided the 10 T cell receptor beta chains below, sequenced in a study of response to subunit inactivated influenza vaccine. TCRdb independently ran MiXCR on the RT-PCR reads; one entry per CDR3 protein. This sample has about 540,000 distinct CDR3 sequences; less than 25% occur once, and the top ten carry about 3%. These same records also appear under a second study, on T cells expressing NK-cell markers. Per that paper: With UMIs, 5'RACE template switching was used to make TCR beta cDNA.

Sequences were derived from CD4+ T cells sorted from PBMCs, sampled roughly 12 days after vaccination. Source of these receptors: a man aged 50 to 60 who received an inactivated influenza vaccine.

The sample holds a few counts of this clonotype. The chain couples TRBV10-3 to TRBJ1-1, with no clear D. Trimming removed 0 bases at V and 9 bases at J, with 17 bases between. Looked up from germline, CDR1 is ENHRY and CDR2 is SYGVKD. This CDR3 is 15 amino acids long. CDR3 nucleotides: TGTGCCATCAGTGAGTCGCTACAGCCTGGGGTTAAAGCTTTCTTT. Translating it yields CAISESLQPGVKAFF.

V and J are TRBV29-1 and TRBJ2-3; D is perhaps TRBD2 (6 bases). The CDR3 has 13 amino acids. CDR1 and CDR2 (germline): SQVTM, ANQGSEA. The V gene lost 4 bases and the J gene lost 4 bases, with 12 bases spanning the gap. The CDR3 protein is CSVGSSAADTQYF. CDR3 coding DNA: TGCAGCGTTGGTTCTAGCGCGGCAGATACGCAGTATTTT.

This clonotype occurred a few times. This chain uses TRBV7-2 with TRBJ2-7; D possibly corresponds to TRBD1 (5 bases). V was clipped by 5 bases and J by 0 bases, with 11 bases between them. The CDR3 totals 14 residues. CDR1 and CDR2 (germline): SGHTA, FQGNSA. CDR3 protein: CASSNTGNSYEQYF. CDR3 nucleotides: TGTGCCAGCAGCAATACAGGAAACTCCTACGAGCAGTACTTC.

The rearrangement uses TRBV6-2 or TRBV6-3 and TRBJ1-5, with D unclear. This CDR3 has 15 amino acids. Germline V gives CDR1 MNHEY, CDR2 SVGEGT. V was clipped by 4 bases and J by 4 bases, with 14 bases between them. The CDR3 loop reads CASSSAGLSNQPQHF. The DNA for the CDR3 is TGTGCCAGCAGTTCGGCAGGTCTATCAAATCAGCCCCAGCATTTT.

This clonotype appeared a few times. CDR3 nucleotides: TGTGCCAGCAGCACCCACGGGATAGCGGGTATCAATGAGCAGTTCTTC. Protein product: CASSTHGIAGINEQFF. V and J are TRBV11-2 and TRBJ2-1; 7 bases match TRBD2. The germline gives CDR1 SGHAT, CDR2 FQNNGV. The CDR3 covers 16 residues. The trim removed 5 bases at V and 6 bases at J, leaving 13 bases unmatched.

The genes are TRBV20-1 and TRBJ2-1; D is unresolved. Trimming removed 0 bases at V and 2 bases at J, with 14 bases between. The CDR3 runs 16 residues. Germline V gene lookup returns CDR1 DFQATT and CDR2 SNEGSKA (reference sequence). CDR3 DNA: TGCAGTGCTAGAGATTACATTCGGTCCACCTACAATGAGCAGTTCTTC. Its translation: CSARDYIRSTYNEQFF.

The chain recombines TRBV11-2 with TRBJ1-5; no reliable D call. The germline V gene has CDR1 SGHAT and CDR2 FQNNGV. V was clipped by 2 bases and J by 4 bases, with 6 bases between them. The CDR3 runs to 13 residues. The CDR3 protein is CASSLSINQPQHF. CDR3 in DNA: TGTGCCAGCAGCTTATCCATAAATCAGCCCCAGCATTTT.

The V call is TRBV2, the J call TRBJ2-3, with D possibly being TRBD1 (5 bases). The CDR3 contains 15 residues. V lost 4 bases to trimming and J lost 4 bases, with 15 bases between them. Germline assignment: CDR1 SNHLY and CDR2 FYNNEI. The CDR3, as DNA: TGTGCCAGCAGTGGCGCTAGGGGTGGTGCAGATACGCAGTATTTT. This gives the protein CASSGARGGADTQYF.

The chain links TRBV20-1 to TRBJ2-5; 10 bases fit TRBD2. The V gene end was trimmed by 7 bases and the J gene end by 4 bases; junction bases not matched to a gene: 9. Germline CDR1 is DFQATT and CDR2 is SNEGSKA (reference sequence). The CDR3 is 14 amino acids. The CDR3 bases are TGCAGTGGCGTCCTAGCGGGAGTAAGAGAGACCCAGTACTTC. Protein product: CSGVLAGVRETQYF.

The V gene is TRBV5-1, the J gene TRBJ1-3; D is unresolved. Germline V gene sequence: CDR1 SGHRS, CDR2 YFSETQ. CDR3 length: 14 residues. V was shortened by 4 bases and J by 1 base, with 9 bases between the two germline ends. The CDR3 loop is CASSPEGSGNTIYF. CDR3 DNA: TGCGCCAGCAGCCCAGAAGGGTCTGGAAACACCATATATTTT. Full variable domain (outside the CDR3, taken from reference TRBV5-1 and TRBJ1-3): KAGVTQTPRYLIKTRGQQVTLSCSPISGHRSVSWYQQTPGQGLQFLFEYFSETQRNKGNFPGRFSGRQFSNSRSEMNVSTLELGDSALYLCASSPEGSGNTIYFGEGSWLTVV.